This section outlines one TCR beta chain sequence together with its context. Its specificity is unknown. The sample comes from a study of PD-1 blockade in classical Hodgkin lymphoma. In the study overall: Patients had nivolumab dosed at 3 mg/kg, delivered intravenously every 2 weeks. Study-wide results and caveats: Newly diagnosed patients were reported to start with lower TCR diversity than healthy donors. Unlike CD8+ TCR diversity, which did not rise significantly by C4D1, CD4+ TCR diversity did. The authors have not defined what causes the repertoire differences, possibly disease activity or prior therapy.

Clones were sequenced by immunoSEQ multiplex PCR, and TCRdb holds only the in-frame ones, with some missing. This repertoire shows about 16,000 clones, around four fifths found once; its top ten account for 1%. Following autologous stem cell transplantation, relapse occurred in every patient, and exposure to brentuximab vedotin varied. Magnetic negative selection was used to purify CD4+ T cells from thawed PBMCs. The sequencing used CD4+ T cells from blood, collected at baseline. The clonotype was recovered from a human donor with classical Hodgkin lymphoma.

As DNA, the CDR3 is TGTGCCAGCAGTCACGTCCCGAACACCGGGGAGCTGTTTTTT. As protein: CASSHVPNTGELFF. J is TRBJ2-2 and V is TRBV6-6; D remains unclear. Trimming removed 5 bases at V and 0 bases at J, with 7 bases between. Germline V CDR1 and CDR2: MNHNY, SVGAGI (reference sequence). The CDR3 has 14 residues.